The 23 T cell receptor beta chains reported below all come from one sample, sequenced in a study of blood T cell repertoires in COVID-19. Clones were sequenced by immunoSEQ multiplex PCR, and TCRdb holds only the in-frame ones, with some missing. The profile shows roughly 250,000 clones, about four fifths of them singletons. The sequencing input was PBMCs or T cells enriched from blood (not recorded which). These receptors were obtained from a woman aged 40 to 55 who had been exposed to COVID-19.

The V gene is TRBV19, the J gene TRBJ2-2; possibly TRBD2 for D (5 bases). The V gene's germline CDR1 is LNHDA and CDR2 SQIVND (reference sequence). V gave up 6 bases and J gave up 7 bases, with 15 bases separating them. CDR3 size: 14 residues. CDR3 loop: CASSLTGSGGELFF. For the CDR3, the DNA is TGTGCCAGTAGCTTGACGGGGAGTGGCGGGGAGCTGTTTTTT.

The chain links TRBV5-1 to TRBJ1-1, with D uncertain. The V and J ends lost 1 base and 1 base respectively, with 14 bases between them. CDR3 length: 16 amino acids. Germline V gene data show CDR1 as SGHRS and CDR2 as YFSETQ. The DNA for the CDR3 is TGCGCCAGCAGCTTGAGGCGGCAGATGGAGAACACTGAAGCTTTCTTT. Translating it yields CASSLRRQMENTEAFF.

This chain links TRBV4-2 with TRBJ2-7; 11 bases map to TRBD2. The DNA matches TRBJ2-1 better at its end, which makes the J call doubtful. The CDR3 has 15 residues. Germline lookup yields CDR1 LGHNA and CDR2 YNFKEQ. The CDR3, as DNA: TGTGCCAGCAGCCCCCAAACTAGCGGGGGCCCCCCCCAGTTCTTC. Its protein product is CASSPQTSGGPPQFF.

The chain combines TRBV5-1 with TRBJ2-1; TRBD1 aligns across 7 bases. The V gene's germline CDR1 is SGHRS and CDR2 YFSETQ. The CDR3 loop spans 15 amino acids. The V gene end was trimmed by 3 bases and the J gene end by 4 bases; junction bases not matched to a gene: 7. CDR3 protein: CASSSGGQTYNEQFF. CDR3 DNA: TGCGCCAGCAGCTCAGGGGGACAGACTTACAATGAGCAGTTCTTC. Filled out from reference TRBV5-1 and TRBJ2-1, the complete variable domain reads KAGVTQTPRYLIKTRGQQVTLSCSPISGHRSVSWYQQTPGQGLQFLFEYFSETQRNKGNFPGRFSGRQFSNSRSEMNVSTLELGDSALYLCASSSGGQTYNEQFFGPGTRLTVL.

V usage is TRBV28 and J usage is TRBJ1-1; D call uncertain. V lost 2 bases and J 2 bases, leaving 9 bases between the germline ends. The CDR3 runs to 14 residues. Germline V lookup: CDR1 MDHEN, CDR2 SYDVKM. CDR3 sequence: CASSLGTPNTEAFF. DNA of the CDR3: TGTGCCAGCAGTTTAGGCACACCCAACACTGAAGCTTTCTTT.

CDR3 amino acids: CASSPSLAGPYNEQFF. In DNA form, the CDR3 reads TGTGCCAGCAGCCCCTCGCTAGCGGGGCCCTACAATGAGCAGTTCTTC. The chain carries TRBV7-3 and TRBJ2-1, with 9 bases lining up with TRBD2. V shed 5 bases, J shed 2 bases, and the junction held 7 bases outside the gene matches. The germline CDR1 and CDR2 sequences are SGHTA and FQGTGA. The CDR3 is made up of 16 amino acids.

The rearrangement uses TRBV19 and TRBJ1-2; a weak D match, TRBD1 (5 bases). The CDR3 covers 17 residues. CDR1 LNHDA and CDR2 SQIVND come from the germline V gene (reference sequence). Between the trimmed V and J ends, which lost 4 bases and 7 bases, there was a span of 25 bases. The CDR3 loop is CASSRPFDRPTLGGYTF. The CDR3 nucleotides read TGTGCCAGTAGTAGGCCTTTCGACAGACCTACCCTCGGTGGCTACACCTTC.

The DNA for the CDR3 is TGTGCCACCAGTGATAACCGGGACAGTACGCCCCAGCATTTT. This encodes CATSDNRDSTPQHF. The V call is TRBV24-1, the J call TRBJ1-5, with TRBD1 identical over 7 bases. Germline CDR1 and CDR2: KGHDR and SFDVKD. J gave up 9 bases and V 3 bases, and 7 bases lay outside the gene matches. The CDR3 covers 14 residues.

This chain joins TRBV18 and TRBJ1-1; D is unclear. Germline CDR1 KGHSH, CDR2 LQKENI. Trimming stripped 6 bases from V and 5 bases from J, with 16 bases between. The CDR3 covers 14 residues. DNA for the CDR3: TGTGCCAGCTCCTCTCGGGAGGGAGAGACTGAAGCTTTCTTT. Translation gives CASSSREGETEAFF.

The chain is built from TRBV19 and TRBJ2-4, with 10 bases that match TRBD1. This CDR3 comprises 17 residues. From germline, CDR1 is LNHDA and CDR2 SQIVND (reference sequence). V was pared by 5 bases and J by 3 bases, with 10 bases of the junction left unmatched. The CDR3: CASSRQGALTGKNIQYF. Here the CDR3 DNA reads TGTGCCAGTAGTCGACAGGGGGCGCTTACTGGCAAAAACATTCAGTACTTC.

This rearrangement joins TRBV7-6 to TRBJ1-4; 11 bases align to TRBD1. CDR1 is SGHVS and CDR2 is FNYEAQ in the germline V gene. This CDR3 is 15 amino acids long. V was clipped by 5 bases and J by 5 bases; unmatched bases: 4. DNA of the CDR3: TGTGCCAGCAGCGGTCGGGACAGGGGGAATGAAAAACTGTTTTTT. Translation gives CASSGRDRGNEKLFF. Using reference TRBV7-6 and TRBJ1-4 for the parts outside the CDR3, the full variable domain is GAGVSQSPRYKVTKRGQDVALRCDPISGHVSLYWYRQALGQGPEFLTYFNYEAQQDKSGLPNDRFSAERPEGSISTLTIQRTEQRDSAMYRCASSGRDRGNEKLFFGSGTQLSVL.

The rearrangement uses TRBV5-4 and TRBJ1-2; unclear D gene. The length of the CDR3 is 11 residues. The germline gives CDR1 SGHNT, CDR2 YYREEE (reference sequence). The V gene lost 2 bases and the J gene lost 3 bases, with 2 bases spanning the gap. CDR3: CASSFDYGYTF. DNA of the CDR3: TGTGCCAGCAGCTTCGACTATGGCTACACCTTC.

In its sample, this clone was seen once. The chain employs TRBV5-1 and TRBJ2-6, with a tentative D call TRBD2 (6 bases). The CDR3 length is 17 residues. Trimming took 0 bases from V and 1 from J, leaving 11 bases between them. Germline CDR1 reads SGHRS; CDR2 reads YFSETQ. The CDR3 sequence is CASSLEFAGSGANVLTF. CDR3 DNA sequence: TGCGCCAGCAGCTTGGAATTCGCGGGGTCTGGGGCCAACGTCCTGACTTTC.

V usage is TRBV28 and J usage is TRBJ1-1; a weak D match, TRBD1 (6 bases). Germline CDR1 reads MDHEN; CDR2 reads SYDVKM. The CDR3 is 13 residues long. Trimming took 6 bases from V and 8 from J, leaving 16 bases between them. In DNA form, the CDR3 reads TGTGCCAGCAGCATGGGGCCTACAGGGGAAGCTTTCTTT. It is translated as CASSMGPTGEAFF. Combining the CDR3 with reference TRBV28 and TRBJ1-1 gives the whole variable domain DVKVTQSSRYLVKRTGEKVFLECVQDMDHENMFWYRQDPGLGLRLIYFSYDVKMKEKGDIPEGYSVSREKKERFSLILESASTNQTSMYLCASSMGPTGEAFFGQGTRLTVV.

The J gene is TRBJ2-5, the V gene TRBV30; 7 bases line up with TRBD1. Unmatched junction bases numbered 8, after V lost 3 bases and J lost 7 bases. CDR3 length: 13 amino acids. Germline CDR1 reads GTSNPN; CDR2 reads SVGIG (reference sequence). CDR3 DNA: TGTGCCTGGAGGAACAGGGGAAGCGGGACCCAGTACTTC. Encoded protein: CAWRNRGSGTQYF.

This chain links TRBV7-3 with TRBJ2-7, with 9 bases aligning to TRBD1. With V trimmed by 5 bases and J by 5 bases, 10 bases remained unmatched. CDR3 length: 15 residues. In germline, CDR1 is SGHTA, CDR2 FQGTGA. CDR3 loop: CASSAAGTGRNEQYF. CDR3 nucleotides: TGTGCCAGCAGCGCGGCCGGGACAGGGAGGAACGAGCAGTACTTC.

The chain carries TRBV5-4 and TRBJ2-2, with TRBD2 matching over 14 bases. V gave up 4 bases and J gave up 6 bases; unmatched junction bases: 5. Per germline, CDR1 SGHNT and CDR2 YYREEE (reference sequence). CDR3 length: 16 amino acids. CDR3 residues: CASSAGLAGVAGELFF. In DNA form, the CDR3 reads TGTGCCAGCAGCGCGGGACTAGCGGGGGTTGCCGGGGAGCTGTTTTTT.

This chain uses TRBV5-6 with TRBJ1-2; D gene unclear. V lost 4 bases and J lost 8, with 21 bases in between. The CDR3 spans 15 residues. Germline values: CDR1 SGHDT, CDR2 YYEEEE. CDR3 amino acids: CASSLIAGGSSGYTF. CDR3 DNA: TGTGCCAGCAGCCTGATTGCGGGAGGGAGTAGCGGCTACACCTTC. The variable domain in full, with the rest retrieved from reference TRBV5-6 and TRBJ1-2, is DAGVTQSPTHLIKTRGQQVTLRCSPKSGHDTVSWYQQALGQGPQFIFQYYEEEERQRGNFPDRFSGHQFPNYSSELNVNALLLGDSALYLCASSLIAGGSSGYTFGSGTRLTVV.

This clone occurred a few times. V usage is TRBV19 and J usage is TRBJ1-2, with 7 bases aligning to TRBD1. The J segment lost 2 bases and the V segment lost 5 bases, leaving 17 bases of the junction unmatched. Germline-derived CDR1 and CDR2 are LNHDA and SQIVND (reference sequence). This CDR3 comprises 18 residues. The CDR3 protein is CASSQEPGAGGTNYGYTF. The CDR3, as DNA: TGTGCCAGTAGTCAAGAACCGGGGGCAGGGGGAACCAACTATGGCTACACCTTC.

The CDR3, as DNA: TGTGCCAGCAGCTTTTTGGGTCAGGGACTTCCCTATGGCTACACCTTC. This encodes CASSFLGQGLPYGYTF. The chain couples TRBV5-6 to TRBJ1-2; D possibly corresponds to TRBD1 (5 bases). The CDR3 extends over 16 amino acids. Germline CDR1 is SGHDT and CDR2 is YYEEEE. Trimming cost V 2 bases and J 4 bases, with 18 bases left between them.

The chain couples TRBV28 to TRBJ1-2, with 7 bases lining up with TRBD1. V trimming: 4 bases; J trimming: 4 bases; junction bases outside the gene matches: 3. The CDR3 loop spans 13 amino acids. Per germline, CDR1 MDHEN and CDR2 SYDVKM. The CDR3 here is CASSSTGPYGYTF. CDR3 DNA: TGTGCCAGCAGTTCGACAGGGCCCTATGGCTACACCTTC.

The rearrangement joins TRBV2 to TRBJ1-5; D ambiguous. The CDR3 runs 15 residues. In germline, CDR1 is SNHLY, CDR2 FYNNEI. With 5 bases removed from V and 4 bases from J, the gap between germline ends came to 15 bases. In nucleotides, the CDR3 is TGTGCCAGCAGTCCAATGGGGAGTCAGAATCAGCCCCAGCATTTT. Translating gives CASSPMGSQNQPQHF.

This clone was seen only a few times. This rearrangement joins TRBV2 to TRBJ1-6, with a possible D match to TRBD1 (5 bases). V lost 7 bases, J lost 0 bases, and 19 bases lay in between. Germline V CDR1 and CDR2: SNHLY, FYNNEI. CDR3 length: 18 residues. The CDR3 bases are TGTGCCAGCATGGGTCGTGGGGCAGTGAGCTCCTATAATTCACCCCTCCACTTT. Amino acid sequence: CASMGRGAVSSYNSPLHF. Full variable domain (remainder filled in from reference TRBV2 and TRBJ1-6): EPEVTQTPSHQVTQMGQEVILRCVPISNHLYFYWYRQILGQKVEFLVSFYNNEISEKSEIFDDQFSVERPDGSNFTLKIRSTKLEDSAMYFCASMGRGAVSSYNSPLHFGNGTRLTVT.